This T cell receptor (beta chain) derives from a study of human T cells and chemical hapten exposure (dated by TCRdb to about 2021). About the study as a whole: For sensitization, 2% DPC in acetone was applied to a roughly 2 cm by roughly 2 cm area of upper inner arm skin. Twenty-nine alopecia patients provided blood for TCR sequencing at one to four time points (pre-sensitization, 2, 6 and 24 weeks). The mostly female patient cohort included alopecia areata with under or over 50% scalp involvement, alopecia totalis and alopecia universalis. Patch testing was done on the upper back using Finn chambers containing 0.01% DPC, and results were scored after 6 days according to International Contact Dermatitis Research Group standards. In alopecia patients, the study followed how the peripheral blood TCR repertoire changed in vivo over primary and secondary sensitization to diphenylcyclopropenone (DPC), a hapten. The libraries were sequenced as a pool, and the TCR yield per sample differed mostly because of small variations in library volumes within the pool. Patient blood was sampled pre-sensitization (week 0) and at 2, 6 and about 24 weeks after DPC sensitization. Throughout the approximately 25-week study period, patients were also given weekly therapeutic DPC doses on the scalp.

Sample time point, as interpreted from the label and publication: patch test 1, 2 weeks after DPC sensitization. In light of the paper, this sample's treatment or condition label describes: therapeutic diphenylcyclopropenone sensitization with weekly scalp DPC. At every patch-test visit, the blood draw took place before the patch test was put on. To be eligible, patients had to be aged 18 to 70, diagnosed with alopecia and judged suitable for DPC therapy, while pregnant patients were excluded. Total RNA was isolated from unfractionated whole blood collected in Tempus Blood RNA tubes. On this clonotype itself: What antigen it recognizes has not been identified. This may be a read error: a much more frequent sequence differs by one nucleotide.

From a lookup of the germline V gene, CDR1 and CDR2 are SGHDN and FVKESK. V is cut by 5 bases and J by 17 bases, and the space between the germline ends is 30 bases. The CDR3 sequence holds 16 residues, the cysteine and phenylalanine included. CDR3 DNA only is kept here, 48 bases in frame from base 1. Libraries were constructed by RACE. These reads were obtained on a NextSeq 500. During library preparation, unique molecular identifiers were attached to individual cDNA molecules so that TCRs could be counted quantitatively and reproducibly. From each blood RNA sample, both TCR alpha and TCR beta chains were sequenced. The authors processed their data as follows. The median number of TCRs per sample was approximately 98,000, ranging from 23,224 to 690,600. The Decombinator software suite was used to annotate V, J and CDR3 in the TCR reads. To make PS versus PT1 abundance plots, every sample was subsampled to the same number of TCRs (28,000). TCRs were defined as expanded if absent before sensitization and observed at least eight times at the 2-week time point. TCRdb ran its own pipeline on the public reads, namely fastp trimming at Q25 and MiXCR clone calling, and kept in-frame beta chains. Identical CDR3 proteins give one entry, which carries the most common genes and DNA. TCRdb, rather than the study authors, made the V and J calls. The sample table records 100,000 or so distinct CDR3 sequences; around 10% of these occur just once. Of the sample, roughly 3.2% is held by the ten largest clones.

Overall study results and their limits: The number of PT1 expanded TCRs positively correlated with patch test score, significant at thresholds 8, 16 and 32 but not 4. Expanded TCRs formed significantly more large CDR3 similarity clusters than pre-sensitization or healthy control sets, consistent with antigen-driven responses. Alopecia, a presumed autoimmune disease, was present in all patients, so the immune response of the patients might differ from that of healthy individuals. DPC sensitization did not change the number of TCRs with a frequency above 1 in 1000, and there was no evidence of changes in global repertoire structure. Repeated subsampling changed both the strength of the expansion versus patch-test correlation and the threshold at which the correlation became significant.

This chain joins TRBV14 to TRBJ2-2, with TRBD2 tentatively as D gene (5 bases match). This material consisted of whole blood, taken in connection with sensitization to the hapten diphenylcyclopropenone (DPC). The source of this sequence is a woman aged 40 to 49 with alopecia areata. Some clones in this sample may be carry-over from other donors' samples. The nucleotide sequence reads as follows: TGTGCCAGCAGCGCAGGACTCGCCCTAGACACCGGGGAGCCTTTTTTT. Its translation reads: CASSAGLALDTGEPFF. The full variable domain, with segments outside the CDR3 supplied by the reference TRBV14 and TRBJ2-2 proteins, appears as EAGVTQFPSHSVIEKGQTVTLRCDPISGHDNLYWYRRVMGKEIKFLLHFVKESKQDESGMPNNRFLAERTGGTYSTLKVQPAELEDSGVYFCASSAGLALDTGEPFFGEGSRLTVL.